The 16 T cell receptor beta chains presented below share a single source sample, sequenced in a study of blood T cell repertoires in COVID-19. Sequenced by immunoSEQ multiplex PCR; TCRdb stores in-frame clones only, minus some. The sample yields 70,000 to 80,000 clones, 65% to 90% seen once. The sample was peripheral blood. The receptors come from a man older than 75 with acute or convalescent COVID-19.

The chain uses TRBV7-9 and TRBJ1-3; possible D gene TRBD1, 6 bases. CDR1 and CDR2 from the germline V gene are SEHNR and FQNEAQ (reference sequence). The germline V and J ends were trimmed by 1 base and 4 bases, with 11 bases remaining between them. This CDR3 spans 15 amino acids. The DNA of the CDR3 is TGTGCCAGCAGCTTAGGACAGACAGGAGGAAACACCATATATTTT. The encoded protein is CASSLGQTGGNTIYF.

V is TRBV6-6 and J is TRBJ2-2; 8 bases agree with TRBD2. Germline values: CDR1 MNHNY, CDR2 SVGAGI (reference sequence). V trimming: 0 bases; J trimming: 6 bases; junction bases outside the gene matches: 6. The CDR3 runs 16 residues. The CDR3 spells CASSYSTGGQAGELFF. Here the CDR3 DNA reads TGTGCCAGCAGTTACTCGACGGGGGGGCAAGCCGGGGAGCTGTTTTTT.

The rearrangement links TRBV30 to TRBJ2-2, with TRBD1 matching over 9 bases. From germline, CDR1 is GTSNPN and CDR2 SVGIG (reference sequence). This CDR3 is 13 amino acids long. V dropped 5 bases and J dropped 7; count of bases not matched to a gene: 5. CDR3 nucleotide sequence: TGTGCCTGGGGACAGGGGAAGGTCGGGGAGCTGTTTTTT. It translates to CAWGQGKVGELFF.

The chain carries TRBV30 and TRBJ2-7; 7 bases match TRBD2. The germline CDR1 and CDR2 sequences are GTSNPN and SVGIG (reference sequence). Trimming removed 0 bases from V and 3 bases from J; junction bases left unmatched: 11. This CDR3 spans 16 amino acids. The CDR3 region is CAWSVQWGTTVYEQYF. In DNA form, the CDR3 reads TGTGCCTGGAGTGTACAGTGGGGGACTACTGTCTACGAGCAGTACTTC. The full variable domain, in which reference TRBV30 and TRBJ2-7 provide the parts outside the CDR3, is SQTIHQWPATLVQPVGSPLSLECTVEGTSNPNLYWYRQAAGRGLQLLFYSVGIGQISSEVPQNLSASRPQDRQFILSSKKLLLSDSGFYLCAWSVQWGTTVYEQYFGPGTRLTVT.

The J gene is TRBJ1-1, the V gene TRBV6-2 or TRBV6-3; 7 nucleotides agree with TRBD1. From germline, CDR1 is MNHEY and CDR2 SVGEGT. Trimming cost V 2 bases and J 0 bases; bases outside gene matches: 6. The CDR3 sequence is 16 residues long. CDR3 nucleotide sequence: TGTGCCAGCAGTTACCCGGGACAGAGAATGAACACTGAAGCTTTCTTT. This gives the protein CASSYPGQRMNTEAFF.

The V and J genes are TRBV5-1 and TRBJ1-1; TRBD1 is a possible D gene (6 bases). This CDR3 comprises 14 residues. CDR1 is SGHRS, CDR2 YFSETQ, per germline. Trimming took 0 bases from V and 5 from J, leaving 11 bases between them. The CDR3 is CASSLEEGGTEAFF. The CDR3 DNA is TGCGCCAGCAGCTTGGAAGAGGGGGGGACTGAAGCTTTCTTT.

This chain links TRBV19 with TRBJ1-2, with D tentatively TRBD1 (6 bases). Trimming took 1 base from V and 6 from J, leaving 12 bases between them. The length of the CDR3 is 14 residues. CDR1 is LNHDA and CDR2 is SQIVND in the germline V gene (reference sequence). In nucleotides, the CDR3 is TGTGCCAGTAGTATAGGGGGGCGCAAAGATGGCTACACCTTC. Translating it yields CASSIGGRKDGYTF.

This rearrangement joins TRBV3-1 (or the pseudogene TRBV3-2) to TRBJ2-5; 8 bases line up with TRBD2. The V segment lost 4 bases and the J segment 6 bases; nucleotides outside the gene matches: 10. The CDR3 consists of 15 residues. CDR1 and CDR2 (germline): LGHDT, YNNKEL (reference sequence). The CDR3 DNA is TGTGCCAGCAGCCCCATTAGCGGGACCTACCAGACCCAGTACTTC. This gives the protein CASSPISGTYQTQYF.

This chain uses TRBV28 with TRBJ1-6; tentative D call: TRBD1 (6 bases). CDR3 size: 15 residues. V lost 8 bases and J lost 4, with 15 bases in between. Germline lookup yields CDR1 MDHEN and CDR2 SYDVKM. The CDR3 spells CASLPPGVYNSPLHF. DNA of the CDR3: TGTGCCAGCCTCCCCCCAGGGGTTTATAATTCACCCCTCCACTTT. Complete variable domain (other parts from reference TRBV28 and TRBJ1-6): DVKVTQSSRYLVKRTGEKVFLECVQDMDHENMFWYRQDPGLGLRLIYFSYDVKMKEKGDIPEGYSVSREKKERFSLILESASTNQTSMYLCASLPPGVYNSPLHFGNGTRLTVT.

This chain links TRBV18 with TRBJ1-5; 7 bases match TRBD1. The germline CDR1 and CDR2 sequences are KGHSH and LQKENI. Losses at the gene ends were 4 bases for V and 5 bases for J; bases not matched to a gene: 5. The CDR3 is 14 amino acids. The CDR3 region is CASSQTGRDQPQHF. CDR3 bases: TGTGCCAGCTCACAGACAGGGCGTGATCAGCCCCAGCATTTT.

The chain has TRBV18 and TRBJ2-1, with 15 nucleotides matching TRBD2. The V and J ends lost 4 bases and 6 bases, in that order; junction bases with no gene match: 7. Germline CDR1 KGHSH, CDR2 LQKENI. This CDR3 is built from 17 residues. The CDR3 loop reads CASSLGLAGGPVNEQFF. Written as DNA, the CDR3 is TGTGCCAGCTCACTTGGACTAGCGGGAGGGCCAGTCAATGAGCAGTTCTTC.

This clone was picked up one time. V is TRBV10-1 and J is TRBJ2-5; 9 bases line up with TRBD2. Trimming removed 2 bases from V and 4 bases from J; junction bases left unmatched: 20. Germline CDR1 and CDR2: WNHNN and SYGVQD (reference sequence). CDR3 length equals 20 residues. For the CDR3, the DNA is TGCGCCAGCAGTGAGGGGCACAGGGGTCTGGCTAGCGGGATTGGAGAGACCCAGTACTTC. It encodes CASSEGHRGLASGIGETQYF.

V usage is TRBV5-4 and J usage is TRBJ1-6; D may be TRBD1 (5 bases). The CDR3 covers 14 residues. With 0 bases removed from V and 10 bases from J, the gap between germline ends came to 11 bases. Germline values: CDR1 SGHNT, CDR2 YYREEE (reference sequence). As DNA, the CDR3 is TGTGCCAGCAGCTTGGGAGGGGAGGGGTCACCCCTCCACTTT. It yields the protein CASSLGGEGSPLHF.

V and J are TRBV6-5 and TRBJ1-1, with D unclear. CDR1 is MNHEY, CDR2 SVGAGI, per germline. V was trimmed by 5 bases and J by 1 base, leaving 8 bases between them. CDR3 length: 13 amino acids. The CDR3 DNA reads TGTGCCAGCAGTCCCCGCGGGAACACTGAAGCTTTCTTT. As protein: CASSPRGNTEAFF.

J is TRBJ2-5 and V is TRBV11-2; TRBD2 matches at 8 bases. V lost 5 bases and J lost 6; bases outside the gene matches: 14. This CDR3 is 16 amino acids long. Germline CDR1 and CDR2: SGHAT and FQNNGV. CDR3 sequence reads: CASSPSAGGLTKTQYF. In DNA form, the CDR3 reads TGTGCCAGCAGCCCCTCGGCGGGGGGCCTTACTAAGACCCAGTACTTC.

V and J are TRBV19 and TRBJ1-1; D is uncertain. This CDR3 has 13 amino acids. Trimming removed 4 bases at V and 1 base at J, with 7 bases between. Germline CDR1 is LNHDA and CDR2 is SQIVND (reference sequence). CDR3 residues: CASSSQANTEAFF. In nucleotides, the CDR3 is TGTGCCAGTAGTAGTCAGGCGAACACTGAAGCTTTCTTT.